This T cell receptor beta chain was captured in a study of spatial heterogeneity in lung cancer. Study as a whole: Raw reads contained each unique TCR and UMI combination more than ten times on average.

Described time point: sample taken at primary tumor resection. Unsorted whole RNA samples from tumor, nontumor lung or frozen PBMC were sequenced. The cohort: roughly 72 early-stage, untreated non-small cell lung cancer patients. Points from the study as a whole: Blood carried ubiquitous expanded tumor TCRs more at resection than follow-up.

Points on this clonotype: Its specificity is not known.

Every TCR cDNA molecule carried a tag that served as a unique molecular identifier. A single record per CDR3 protein comes from TCRdb applying MiXCR to the 5' RACE reads. Seen here are 75,000 to 85,000 distinct CDR3 sequences, approximately 18% observed once, and the top ten hold about 6.8%. This CDR3 spans 14 amino acids. Germline CDR1 is SNHLY and CDR2 is FYNNEI. Deletions cut 3 bases from V and 3 bases from J, with 11 bases between. The TCR sequence derives from a male donor with early-stage non-small cell lung cancer. Here the sequenced sample was PBMCs, taken at surgery. V gene TRBV2 combines with J gene TRBJ1-2; the D gene is possibly TRBD1 (5 bases). The CDR3 nucleotides read TGTGCCAGCAGTGACTGGGGGGGAGACTATGGCTACACCTTC. This sequence encodes CASSDWGGDYGYTF.